This T cell receptor (beta chain) was documented in a study of OX40 agonist ivuxolimab in advanced cancers. The germline V gene has CDR1 SGHTA and CDR2 FQGTGA. This CDR3 has 17 residues. The ends were cut back, 3 bases at V and 2 bases at J, with 17 bases in the middle. Generated by immunoSEQ multiplex PCR, the TCRdb table keeps only in-frame clones and is missing some. This table holds 60,000 to 85,000 clones, 80% to 95% found once. The chain couples TRBV7-3 to TRBJ2-1; D uncertain. The sequenced sample was CD4+ or CD8+ T cells sorted from blood, obtained in a trial of the OX40 agonist ivuxolimab. The receptor's source is an adult with an advanced solid tumor such as melanoma, head and neck, liver or kidney cancer. CDR3 sequence: CASSFGLGRTTYNEQFF. DNA of the CDR3: TGTGCCAGCAGCTTCGGTCTTGGCAGGACGACCTACAATGAGCAGTTCTTC.